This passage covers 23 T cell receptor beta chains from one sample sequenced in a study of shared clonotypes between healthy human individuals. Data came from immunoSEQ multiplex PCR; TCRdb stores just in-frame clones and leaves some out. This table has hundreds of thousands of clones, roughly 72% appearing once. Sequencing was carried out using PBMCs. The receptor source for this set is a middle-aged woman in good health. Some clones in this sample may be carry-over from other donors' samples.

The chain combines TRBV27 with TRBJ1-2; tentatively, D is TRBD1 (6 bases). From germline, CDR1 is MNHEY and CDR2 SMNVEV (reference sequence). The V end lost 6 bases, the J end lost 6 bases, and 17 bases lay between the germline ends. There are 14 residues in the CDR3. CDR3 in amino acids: CASRLNRQADGYTF. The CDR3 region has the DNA TGTGCCAGCAGACTAAATAGACAGGCCGATGGCTACACCTTC.

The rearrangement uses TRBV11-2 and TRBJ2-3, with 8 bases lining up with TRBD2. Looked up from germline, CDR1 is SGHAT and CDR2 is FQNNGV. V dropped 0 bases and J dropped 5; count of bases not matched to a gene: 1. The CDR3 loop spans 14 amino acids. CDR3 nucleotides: TGTGCCAGCAGCTTAGACCTAGCGGGAGATACGCAGTATTTT. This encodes CASSLDLAGDTQYF. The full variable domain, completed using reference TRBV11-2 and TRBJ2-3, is EAGVAQSPRYKIIEKRQSVAFWCNPISGHATLYWYQQILGQGPKLLIQFQNNGVVDDSQLPKDRFSAERLKGVDSTLKIQPAKLEDSAVYLCASSLDLAGDTQYFGPGTRLTVL.

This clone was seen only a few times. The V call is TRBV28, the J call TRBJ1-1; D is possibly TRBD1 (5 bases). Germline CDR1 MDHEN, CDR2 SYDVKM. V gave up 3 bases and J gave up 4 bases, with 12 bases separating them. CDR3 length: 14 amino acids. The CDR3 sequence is CASSLPSGGTEAFF. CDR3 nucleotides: TGTGCCAGCAGTTTGCCCAGTGGGGGCACTGAAGCTTTCTTT.

The CDR3 loop is CASRISGDSYEQYF. Here the CDR3 DNA reads TGTGCCAGCAGAATTAGCGGGGACTCCTACGAGCAGTACTTC. The V and J genes are TRBV2 and TRBJ2-7; 8 bases are a match to TRBD2. The germline CDR1 and CDR2 sequences are SNHLY and FYNNEI. The CDR3 has 14 residues. J lost 0 bases, V lost 6 bases, and 4 bases had no gene match.

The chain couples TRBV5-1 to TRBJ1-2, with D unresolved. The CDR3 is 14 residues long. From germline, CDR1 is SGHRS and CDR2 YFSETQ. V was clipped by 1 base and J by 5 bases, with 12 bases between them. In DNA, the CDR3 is TGCGCCAGCAGCTTGCTGCCAGACTCATATGGCTACACCTTC. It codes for CASSLLPDSYGYTF.

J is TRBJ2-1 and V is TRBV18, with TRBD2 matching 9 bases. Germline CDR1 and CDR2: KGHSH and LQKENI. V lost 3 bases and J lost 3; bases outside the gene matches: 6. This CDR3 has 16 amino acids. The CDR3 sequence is CASSPPAGGVYNEQFF. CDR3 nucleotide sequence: TGTGCCAGCTCACCCCCAGCGGGAGGCGTCTACAATGAGCAGTTCTTC.

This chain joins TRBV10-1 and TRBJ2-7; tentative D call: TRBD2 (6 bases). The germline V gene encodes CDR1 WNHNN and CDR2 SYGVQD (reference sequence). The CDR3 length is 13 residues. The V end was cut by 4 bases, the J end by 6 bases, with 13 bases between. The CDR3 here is CASSAGRDREQYF. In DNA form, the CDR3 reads TGCGCCAGCAGTGCCGGGCGGGATCGCGAGCAGTACTTC.

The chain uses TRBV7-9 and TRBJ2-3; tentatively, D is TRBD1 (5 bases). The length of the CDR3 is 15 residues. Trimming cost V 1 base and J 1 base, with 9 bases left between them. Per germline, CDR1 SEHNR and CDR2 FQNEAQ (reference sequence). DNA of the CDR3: TGTGCCAGCAGCTTAGGGGGCTTTCGCACAGATACGCAGTATTTT. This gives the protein CASSLGGFRTDTQYF.

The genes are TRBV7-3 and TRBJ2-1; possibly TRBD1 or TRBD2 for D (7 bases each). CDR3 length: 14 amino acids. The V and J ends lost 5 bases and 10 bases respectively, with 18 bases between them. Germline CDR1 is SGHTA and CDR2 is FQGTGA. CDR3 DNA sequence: TGTGCCAGCAGCCCCCAGGGAGGGGGCGGGGAGCAGTTCTTC. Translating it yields CASSPQGGGGEQFF.

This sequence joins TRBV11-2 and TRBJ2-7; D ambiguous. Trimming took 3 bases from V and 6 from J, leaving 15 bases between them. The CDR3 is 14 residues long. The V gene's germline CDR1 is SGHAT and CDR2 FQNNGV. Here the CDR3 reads CASSFANLPGEQYF. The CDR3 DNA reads TGTGCCAGCAGCTTTGCGAACTTACCAGGCGAGCAGTACTTC.

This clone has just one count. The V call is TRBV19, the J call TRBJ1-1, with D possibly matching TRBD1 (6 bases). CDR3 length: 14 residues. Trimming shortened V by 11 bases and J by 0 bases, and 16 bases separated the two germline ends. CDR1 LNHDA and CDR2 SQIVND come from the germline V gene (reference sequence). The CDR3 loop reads CASTGRSMNTEAFF. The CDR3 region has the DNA TGTGCCTCAACAGGGAGATCGATGAACACTGAAGCTTTCTTT.

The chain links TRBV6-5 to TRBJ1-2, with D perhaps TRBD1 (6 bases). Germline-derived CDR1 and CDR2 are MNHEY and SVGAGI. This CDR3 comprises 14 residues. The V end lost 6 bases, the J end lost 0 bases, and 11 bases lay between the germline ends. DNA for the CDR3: TGTGCCAGCAGACGGACAGCAACTAACTATGGCTACACCTTC. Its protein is CASRRTATNYGYTF.

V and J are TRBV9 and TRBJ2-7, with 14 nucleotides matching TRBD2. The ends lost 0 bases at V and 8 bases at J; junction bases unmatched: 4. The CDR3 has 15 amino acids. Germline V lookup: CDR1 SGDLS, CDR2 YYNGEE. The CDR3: CASSVGGTSGSQQYF. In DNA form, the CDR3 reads TGTGCCAGCAGCGTAGGAGGGACTAGCGGGAGTCAGCAGTACTTC. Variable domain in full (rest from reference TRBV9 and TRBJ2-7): DSGVTQTPKHLITATGQRVTLRCSPRSGDLSVYWYQQSLDQGLQFLIQYYNGEERAKGNILERFSAQQFPDLHSELNLSSLELGDSALYFCASSVGGTSGSQQYFGPGTRLTVT.

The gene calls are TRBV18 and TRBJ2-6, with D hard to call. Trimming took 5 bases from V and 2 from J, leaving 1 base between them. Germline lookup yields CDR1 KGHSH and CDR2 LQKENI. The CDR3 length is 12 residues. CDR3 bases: TGTGCCAGCTCAGCTGGGGCCAACGTCCTGACTTTC. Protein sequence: CASSAGANVLTF.

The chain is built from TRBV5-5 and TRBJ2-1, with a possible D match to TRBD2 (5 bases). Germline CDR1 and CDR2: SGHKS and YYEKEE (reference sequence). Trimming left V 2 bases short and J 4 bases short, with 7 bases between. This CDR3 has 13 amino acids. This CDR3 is CASSFGEYNEQFF. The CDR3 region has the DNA TGTGCCAGCAGCTTCGGGGAATACAATGAGCAGTTCTTC.

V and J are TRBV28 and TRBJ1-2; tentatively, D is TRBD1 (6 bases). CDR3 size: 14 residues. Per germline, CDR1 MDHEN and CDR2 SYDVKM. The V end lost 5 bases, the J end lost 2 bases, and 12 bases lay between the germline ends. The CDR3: CASSTQGVNYGYTF. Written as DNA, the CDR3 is TGTGCCAGCAGTACACAGGGAGTCAACTATGGCTACACCTTC.

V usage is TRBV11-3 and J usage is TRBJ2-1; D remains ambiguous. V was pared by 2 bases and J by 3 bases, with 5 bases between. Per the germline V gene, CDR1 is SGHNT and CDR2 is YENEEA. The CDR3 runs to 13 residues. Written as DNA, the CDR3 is TGTGCCAGCAGCTTACGTAACTACAATGAGCAGTTCTTC. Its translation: CASSLRNYNEQFF.

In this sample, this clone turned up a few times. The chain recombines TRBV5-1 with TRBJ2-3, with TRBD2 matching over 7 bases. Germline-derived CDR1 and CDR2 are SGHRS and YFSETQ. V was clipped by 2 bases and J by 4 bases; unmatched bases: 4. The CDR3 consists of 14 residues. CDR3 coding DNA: TGCGCCAGCAGCTTCGGGGGAGGGCCAGATACGCAGTATTTT. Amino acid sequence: CASSFGGGPDTQYF.

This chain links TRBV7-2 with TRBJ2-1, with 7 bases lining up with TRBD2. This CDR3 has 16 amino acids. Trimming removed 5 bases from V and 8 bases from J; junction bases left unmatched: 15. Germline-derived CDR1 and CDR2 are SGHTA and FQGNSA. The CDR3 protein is CASSLRLGGSFYEQFF. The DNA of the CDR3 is TGTGCCAGCAGCCTACGACTGGGCGGGAGTTTCTATGAGCAGTTCTTC.

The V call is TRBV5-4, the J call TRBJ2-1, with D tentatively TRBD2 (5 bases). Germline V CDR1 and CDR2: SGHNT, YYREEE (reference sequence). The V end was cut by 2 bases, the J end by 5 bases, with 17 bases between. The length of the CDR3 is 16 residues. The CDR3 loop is CASSFGLAGPHNEQFF. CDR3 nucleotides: TGTGCCAGCAGCTTTGGCCTAGCAGGTCCCCACAATGAGCAGTTCTTC.

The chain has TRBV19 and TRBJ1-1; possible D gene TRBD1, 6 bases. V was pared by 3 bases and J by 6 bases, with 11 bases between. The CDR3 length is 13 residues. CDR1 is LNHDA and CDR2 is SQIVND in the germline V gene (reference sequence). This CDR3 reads CASSMGRGAEAFF. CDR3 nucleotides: TGTGCCAGTAGTATGGGCAGGGGTGCTGAAGCTTTCTTT. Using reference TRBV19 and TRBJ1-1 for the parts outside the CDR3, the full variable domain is DGGITQSPKYLFRKEGQNVTLSCEQNLNHDAMYWYRQDPGQGLRLIYYSQIVNDFQKGDIAEGYSVSREKKESFPLTVTSAQKNPTAFYLCASSMGRGAEAFFGQGTRLTVV.

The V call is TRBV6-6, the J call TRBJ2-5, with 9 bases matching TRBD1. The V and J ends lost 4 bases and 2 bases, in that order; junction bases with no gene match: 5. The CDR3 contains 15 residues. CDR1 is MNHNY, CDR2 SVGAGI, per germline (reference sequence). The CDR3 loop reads CASSSPGQGQETQYF. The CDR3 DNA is TGTGCCAGCAGTTCACCGGGACAGGGACAAGAGACCCAGTACTTC.

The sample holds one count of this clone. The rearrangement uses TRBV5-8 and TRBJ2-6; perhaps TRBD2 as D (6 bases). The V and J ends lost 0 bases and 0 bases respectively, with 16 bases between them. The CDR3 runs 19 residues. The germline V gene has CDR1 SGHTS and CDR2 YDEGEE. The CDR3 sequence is CASSLGLRGKSSGANVLTF. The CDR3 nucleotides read TGTGCCAGCAGCTTGGGCCTTCGGGGGAAGAGCTCTGGGGCCAACGTCCTGACTTTC.